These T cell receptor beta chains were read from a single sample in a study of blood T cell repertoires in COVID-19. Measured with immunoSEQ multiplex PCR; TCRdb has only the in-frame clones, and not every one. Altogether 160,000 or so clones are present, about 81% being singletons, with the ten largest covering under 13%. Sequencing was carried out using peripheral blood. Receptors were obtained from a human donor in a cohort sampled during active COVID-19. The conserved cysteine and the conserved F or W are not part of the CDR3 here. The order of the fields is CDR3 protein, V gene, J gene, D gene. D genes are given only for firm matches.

ASSVTRTNYNEQF	TRBV9	TRBJ2-1	-
ASSETSGIYNEQF	TRBV9	TRBJ2-1	TRBD2
ASSEILPGTNEKLF	TRBV7-2	TRBJ1-4	-
ATSDLGAGGDTQY	TRBV24-1	TRBJ2-3	-
ASQEGANTEAF	TRBV18	TRBJ1-1	TRBD1
ASSYRTGGAGELF	TRBV6-6	TRBJ2-2	TRBD1
ASSYDQYYGYT	TRBV6-5	TRBJ1-2	-
ASSLGRGRTVNTEAF	TRBV11-2	TRBJ1-1	-
ASSPQAPGAEAF	TRBV5-4	TRBJ1-1	-
ASSGDRGDTEAF	TRBV5-1	TRBJ1-1	TRBD1
SVVVAGGSSGRNTDTQY	TRBV29-1	TRBJ2-3	TRBD2
ASSWSDTSYEQY	TRBV6-2/TRBV6-3	TRBJ2-7	-